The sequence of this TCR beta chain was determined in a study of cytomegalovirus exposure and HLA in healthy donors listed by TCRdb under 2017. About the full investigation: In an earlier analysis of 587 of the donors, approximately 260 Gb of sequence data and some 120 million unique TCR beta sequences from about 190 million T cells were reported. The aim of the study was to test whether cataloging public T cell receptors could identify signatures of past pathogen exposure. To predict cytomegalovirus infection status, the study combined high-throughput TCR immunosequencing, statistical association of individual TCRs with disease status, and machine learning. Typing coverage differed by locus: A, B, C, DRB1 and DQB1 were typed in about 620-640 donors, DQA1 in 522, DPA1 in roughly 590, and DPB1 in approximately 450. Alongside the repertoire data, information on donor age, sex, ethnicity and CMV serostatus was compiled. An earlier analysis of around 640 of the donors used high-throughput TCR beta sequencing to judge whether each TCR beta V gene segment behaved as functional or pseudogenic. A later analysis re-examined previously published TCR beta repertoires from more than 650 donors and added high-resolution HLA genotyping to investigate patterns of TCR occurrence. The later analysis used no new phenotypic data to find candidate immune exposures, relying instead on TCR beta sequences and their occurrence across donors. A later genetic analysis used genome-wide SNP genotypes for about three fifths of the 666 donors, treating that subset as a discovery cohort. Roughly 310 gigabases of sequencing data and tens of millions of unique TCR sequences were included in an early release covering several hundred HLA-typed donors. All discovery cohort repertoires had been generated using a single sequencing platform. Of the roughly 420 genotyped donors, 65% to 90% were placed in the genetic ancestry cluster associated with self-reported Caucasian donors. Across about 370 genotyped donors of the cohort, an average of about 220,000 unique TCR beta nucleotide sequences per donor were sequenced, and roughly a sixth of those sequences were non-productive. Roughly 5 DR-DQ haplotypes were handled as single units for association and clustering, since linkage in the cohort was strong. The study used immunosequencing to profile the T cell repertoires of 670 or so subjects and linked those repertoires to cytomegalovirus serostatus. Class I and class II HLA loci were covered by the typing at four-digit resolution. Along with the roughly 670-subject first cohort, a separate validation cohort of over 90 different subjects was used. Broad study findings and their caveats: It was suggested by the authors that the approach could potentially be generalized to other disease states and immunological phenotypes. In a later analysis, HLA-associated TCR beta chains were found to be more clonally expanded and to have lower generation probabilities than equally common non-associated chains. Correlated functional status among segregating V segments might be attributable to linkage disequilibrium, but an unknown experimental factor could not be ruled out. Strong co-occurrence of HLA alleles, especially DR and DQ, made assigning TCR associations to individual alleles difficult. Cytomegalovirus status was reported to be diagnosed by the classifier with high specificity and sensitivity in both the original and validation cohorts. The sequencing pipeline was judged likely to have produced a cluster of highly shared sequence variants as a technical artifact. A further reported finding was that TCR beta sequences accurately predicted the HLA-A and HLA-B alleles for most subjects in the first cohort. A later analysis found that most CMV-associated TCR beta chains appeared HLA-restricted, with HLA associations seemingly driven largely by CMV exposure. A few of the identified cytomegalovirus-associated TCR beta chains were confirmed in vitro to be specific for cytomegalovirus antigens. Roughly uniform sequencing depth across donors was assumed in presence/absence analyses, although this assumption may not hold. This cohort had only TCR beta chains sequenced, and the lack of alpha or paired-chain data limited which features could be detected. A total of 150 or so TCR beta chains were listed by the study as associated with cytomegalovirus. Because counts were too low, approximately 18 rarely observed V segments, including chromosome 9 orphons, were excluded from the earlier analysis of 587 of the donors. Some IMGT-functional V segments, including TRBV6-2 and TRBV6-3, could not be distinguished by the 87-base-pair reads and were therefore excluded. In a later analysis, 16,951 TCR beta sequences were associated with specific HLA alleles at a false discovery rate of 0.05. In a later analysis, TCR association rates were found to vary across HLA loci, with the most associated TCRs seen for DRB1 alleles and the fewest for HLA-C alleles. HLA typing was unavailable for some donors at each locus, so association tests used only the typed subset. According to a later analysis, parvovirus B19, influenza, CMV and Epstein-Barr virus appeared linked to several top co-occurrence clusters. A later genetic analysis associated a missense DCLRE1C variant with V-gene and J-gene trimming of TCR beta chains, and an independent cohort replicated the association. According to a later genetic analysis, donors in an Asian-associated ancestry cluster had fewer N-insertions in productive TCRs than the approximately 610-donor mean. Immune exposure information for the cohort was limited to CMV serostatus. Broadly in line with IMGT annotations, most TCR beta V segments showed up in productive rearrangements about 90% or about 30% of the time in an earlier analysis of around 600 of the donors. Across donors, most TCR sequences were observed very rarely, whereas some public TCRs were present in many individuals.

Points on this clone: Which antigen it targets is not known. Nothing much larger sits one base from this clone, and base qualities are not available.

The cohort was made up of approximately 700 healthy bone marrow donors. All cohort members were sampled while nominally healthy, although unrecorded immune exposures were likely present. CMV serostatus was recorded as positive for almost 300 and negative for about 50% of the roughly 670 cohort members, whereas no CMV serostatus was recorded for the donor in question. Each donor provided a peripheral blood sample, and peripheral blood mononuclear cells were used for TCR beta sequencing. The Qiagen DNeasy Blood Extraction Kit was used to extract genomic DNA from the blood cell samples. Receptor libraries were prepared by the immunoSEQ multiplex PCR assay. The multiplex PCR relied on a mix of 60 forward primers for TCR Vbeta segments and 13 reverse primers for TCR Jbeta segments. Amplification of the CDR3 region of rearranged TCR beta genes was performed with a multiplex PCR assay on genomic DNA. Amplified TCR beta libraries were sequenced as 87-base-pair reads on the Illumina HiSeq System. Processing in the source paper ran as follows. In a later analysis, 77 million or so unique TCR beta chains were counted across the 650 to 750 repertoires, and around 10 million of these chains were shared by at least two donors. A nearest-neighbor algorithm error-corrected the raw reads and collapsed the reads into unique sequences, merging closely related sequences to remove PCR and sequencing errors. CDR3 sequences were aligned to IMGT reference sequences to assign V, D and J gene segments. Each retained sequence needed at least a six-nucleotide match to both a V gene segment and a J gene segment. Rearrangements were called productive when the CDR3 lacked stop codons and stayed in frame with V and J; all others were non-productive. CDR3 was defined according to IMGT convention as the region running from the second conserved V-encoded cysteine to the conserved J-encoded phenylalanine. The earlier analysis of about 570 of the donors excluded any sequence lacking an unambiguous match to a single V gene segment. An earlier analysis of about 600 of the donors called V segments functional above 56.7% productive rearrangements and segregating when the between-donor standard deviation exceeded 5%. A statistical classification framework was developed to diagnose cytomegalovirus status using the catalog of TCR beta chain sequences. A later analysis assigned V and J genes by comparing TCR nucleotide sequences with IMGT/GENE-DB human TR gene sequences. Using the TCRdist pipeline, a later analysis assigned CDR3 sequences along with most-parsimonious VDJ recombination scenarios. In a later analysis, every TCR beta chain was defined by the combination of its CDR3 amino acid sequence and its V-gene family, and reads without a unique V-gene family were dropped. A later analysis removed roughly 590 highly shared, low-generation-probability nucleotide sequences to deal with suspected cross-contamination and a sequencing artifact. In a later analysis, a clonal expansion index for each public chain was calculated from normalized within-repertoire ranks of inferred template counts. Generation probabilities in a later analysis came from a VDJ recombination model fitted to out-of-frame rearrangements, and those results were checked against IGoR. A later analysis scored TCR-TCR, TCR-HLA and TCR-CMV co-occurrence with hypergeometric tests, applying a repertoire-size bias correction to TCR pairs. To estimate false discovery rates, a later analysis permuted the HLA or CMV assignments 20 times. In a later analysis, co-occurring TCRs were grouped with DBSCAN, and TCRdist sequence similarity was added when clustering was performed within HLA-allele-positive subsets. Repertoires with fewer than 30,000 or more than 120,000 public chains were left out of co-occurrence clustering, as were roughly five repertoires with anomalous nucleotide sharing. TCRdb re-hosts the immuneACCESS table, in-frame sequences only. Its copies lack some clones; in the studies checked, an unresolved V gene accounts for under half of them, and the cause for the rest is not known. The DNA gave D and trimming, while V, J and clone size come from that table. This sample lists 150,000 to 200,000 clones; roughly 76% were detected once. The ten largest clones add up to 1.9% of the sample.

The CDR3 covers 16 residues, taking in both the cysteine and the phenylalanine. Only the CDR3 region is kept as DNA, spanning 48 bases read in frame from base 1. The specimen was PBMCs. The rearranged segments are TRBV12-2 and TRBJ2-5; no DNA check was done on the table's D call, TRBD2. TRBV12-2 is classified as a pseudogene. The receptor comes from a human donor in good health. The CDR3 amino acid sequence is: CASRFTVRGYQETQYF. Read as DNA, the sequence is TGTGCAAGTCGCTTTACTGTAAGAGGGTACCAAGAGACCCAGTACTTC.